This T cell receptor (beta chain) was identified in a study of blood T cell repertoires in COVID-19. Germline V CDR1 and CDR2: LGHNT, FRNRAP. With 4 bases removed from V and 4 bases from J, the gap between germline ends came to 16 bases. The CDR3 has 15 amino acids. Profiling relied on immunoSEQ multiplex PCR, and the TCRdb table lists in-frame clones only, not all of them. This sample carries about 280,000 clones, 85% of them seen once, and the ten largest clones take 2.5%. The chain has TRBV12-5 and TRBJ1-2; D is uncertain. This receptor was taken from a woman aged 45-65 years who had recovered from COVID-19. Source material: PBMCs or T cells enriched from blood (not recorded which). CDR3 sequence (DNA): TGTGCTAGTGGTTCCAGGTCTCCACCATTCTATGGCTACACCTTC. It yields the protein CASGSRSPPFYGYTF.